This T cell receptor beta chain was identified in a study of beta chain features in type 1 diabetes. Whole-study findings and limits: It was not settled here whether HLA type affects TCRB rearrangement. Junctions at VDJ sites from type 1 diabetes patients had fewer insertions and more deletions.

Germline V CDR1 and CDR2: SGHTA, FQGNSA. CDR3 size: 16 residues. Between the trimmed V and J ends, which lost 5 bases and 2 bases, there was a span of 18 bases. Notes on this clone: Its antigen is not identified.

As every portion of the isolated RNA was reverse transcribed, the sequencing read expressed TCRB transcripts. The repertoire was sequenced with immunoSEQ multiplex PCR; TCRdb's copy has only in-frame clones and lacks some. The sample consists of 900,000 or so clones, roughly 17% of them appearing once. The TCR was taken from a woman younger than 35 in good health. The rearrangement uses TRBV7-2 and TRBJ1-2; maybe TRBD1 (6 bases). Sequenced material: naive CD4+ T cells from blood. CDR3 sequence reads: CASSHLDSRQNYGYTF. For the CDR3, the DNA is TGTGCCAGCAGCCATCTGGACAGCCGCCAAAACTATGGCTACACCTTC.